This TCR beta chain was identified during a study of response to subunit inactivated influenza vaccine. The table lists this clonotype with many counts. Its antigen is unidentified. The study's findings and limits: Each seasonal influenza vaccination recruits few new T cells, the authors suggested.

MiXCR, applied by TCRdb to the RT-PCR reads, yields one record per CDR3 protein. Of a few hundred thousand distinct CDR3 sequences in the sample, 21% are singletons; the top ten hold roughly a tenth. The CDR3 extends over 11 amino acids. The ends were cut back, 10 bases at V and 1 base at J, with 7 bases in the middle. Per germline, CDR1 MNHNY and CDR2 SVGAGI (reference sequence). The TCR comes from a man between 50 and 75 years old who received an inactivated influenza vaccine. This specimen was PBMCs from blood, taken 21 months after vaccination. This chain links TRBV6-6 with TRBJ1-1; D is unclear. The CDR3 bases are TGTGCCACCCAGGAGAACACTGAAGCTTTCTTT. Protein: CATQENTEAFF.